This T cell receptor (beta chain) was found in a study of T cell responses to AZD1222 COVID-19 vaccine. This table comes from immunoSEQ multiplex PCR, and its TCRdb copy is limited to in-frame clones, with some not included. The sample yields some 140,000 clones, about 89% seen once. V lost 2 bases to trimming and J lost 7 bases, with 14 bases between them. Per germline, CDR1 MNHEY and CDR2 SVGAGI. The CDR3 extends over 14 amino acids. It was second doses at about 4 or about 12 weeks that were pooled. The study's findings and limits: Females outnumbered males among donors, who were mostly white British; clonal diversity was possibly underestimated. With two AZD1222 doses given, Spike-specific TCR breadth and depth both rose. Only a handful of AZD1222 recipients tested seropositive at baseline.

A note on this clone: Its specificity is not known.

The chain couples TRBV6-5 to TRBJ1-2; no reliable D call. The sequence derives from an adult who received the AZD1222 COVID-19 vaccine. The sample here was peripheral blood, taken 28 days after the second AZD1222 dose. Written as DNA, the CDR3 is TGTGCCAGCAGTTACGAGGCGGGATTAGGTGGCTACACCTTC. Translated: CASSYEAGLGGYTF.